This note documents a single T cell receptor (beta chain) sequence. This record belongs to a study of blood T cell repertoires in COVID-19. Clones were sequenced by immunoSEQ multiplex PCR, and TCRdb holds only the in-frame ones, with some missing. The table records some 290,000 clones, 86% of them present only once. The receptor was derived from a young man with active or convalescent COVID-19. The sequenced material came from peripheral blood.

The DNA of the CDR3 is TGTGCCAGCAGCCGCCCAGTCAGCTCCTACAATGAGCAGTTCTTC. This translates into CASSRPVSSYNEQFF. The rearrangement links TRBV11-3 to TRBJ2-1; D uncertain. Germline V lookup: CDR1 SGHNT, CDR2 YENEEA. CDR3 size: 15 residues. Trimming cost V 5 bases and J 0 bases, with 11 bases left between them.